The 22 T cell receptor beta chains below come from one sample, sequenced in a study of T cells in Graves' hyperthyroidism and ophthalmopathy. What was amplified from RNA transcripts were TCR beta CDR3 regions. During a first-round RT-PCR of the TCR CDR3, the HTBI primer set was used. MiXCR, applied by TCRdb to the multiplex PCR reads, yields one record per CDR3 protein. The sample carries hundreds of thousands of distinct CDR3 sequences, approximately 15% recorded once. Sequencing used blood. All receptors come from a woman between 18 and 30 years old with Graves' hyperthyroidism.

The chain links TRBV6-2 or TRBV6-3 to TRBJ2-4; D possibly corresponds to TRBD2 (5 bases). V lost 2 bases, J lost 4 bases, and 15 bases lay in between. The CDR3 runs 16 residues. CDR1 and CDR2 from the germline V gene are MNHEY and SVGEGT. CDR3 DNA: TGTGCCAGCAGTTACCCCATTAGCGAGATAAAAAACATTCAGTACTTC. Translation: CASSYPISEIKNIQYF.

This clonotype was observed a handful of times. The chain joins TRBV19 to TRBJ2-1; D gene ambiguous. Germline CDR1 reads LNHDA; CDR2 reads SQIVND (reference sequence). V was trimmed by 0 bases and J by 4 bases, leaving 13 bases between them. The CDR3 is made up of 16 amino acids. CDR3 amino acids: CASSIDQRSLYNEQFF. DNA of the CDR3: TGTGCCAGTAGTATAGACCAAAGGTCTCTTTACAATGAGCAGTTCTTC.

This clonotype was observed a handful of times. CDR3 sequence: CASSSGGRNEKLFF. CDR3 DNA: TGTGCCAGCAGCTCTGGGGGGAGAAATGAAAAACTGTTTTTT. The rearrangement uses TRBV2 and TRBJ1-4, with D tentatively TRBD1 (5 bases). V was trimmed by 6 bases and J by 5 bases, leaving 13 bases between them. Germline V gene data show CDR1 as SNHLY and CDR2 as FYNNEI. The CDR3 extends over 14 amino acids. The full variable domain, rest sourced from reference TRBV2 and TRBJ1-4, is EPEVTQTPSHQVTQMGQEVILRCVPISNHLYFYWYRQILGQKVEFLVSFYNNEISEKSEIFDDQFSVERPDGSNFTLKIRSTKLEDSAMYFCASSSGGRNEKLFFGSGTQLSVL.

V and J are TRBV7-9 and TRBJ2-1; 9 nucleotides agree with TRBD1. CDR3 length equals 15 residues. V was clipped by 5 bases and J by 7 bases; unmatched bases: 9. Germline CDR1 is SEHNR and CDR2 is FQNEAQ (reference sequence). The CDR3 protein is CASSHRDRVQNEQFF. The CDR3 nucleotides are TGTGCCAGCAGCCACCGGGACAGGGTCCAGAATGAGCAGTTCTTC.

This clonotype has just a few counts. The chain employs TRBV20-1 and TRBJ1-6; no definite D call. CDR3 length: 16 amino acids. Germline assignment: CDR1 DFQATT and CDR2 SNEGSKA (reference sequence). The ends were cut back, 0 bases at V and 1 base at J, with 10 bases in the middle. CDR3 sequence reads: CSARDSVLSYNSPLHF. The CDR3 nucleotides read TGCAGTGCTAGAGATAGCGTATTATCCTATAATTCACCCCTCCACTTT.

Ten or more counts support this clonotype. V is TRBV20-1 and J is TRBJ1-2; tentatively, D is TRBD1 (6 bases). The V and J ends lost 5 bases and 4 bases respectively, with 14 bases between them. This CDR3 region has 13 residues. Germline V gene sequence: CDR1 DFQATT, CDR2 SNEGSKA (reference sequence). The CDR3 loop reads CSAPPGAGYGYTF. The CDR3 DNA reads as TGCAGTGCTCCCCCGGGGGCGGGCTATGGCTACACCTTC.

This sequence joins TRBV20-1 and TRBJ2-1; 9 positions match TRBD2. Germline-derived CDR1 and CDR2 are DFQATT and SNEGSKA (reference sequence). The CDR3 extends over 15 amino acids. The V and J ends lost 3 bases and 8 bases, in that order; junction bases with no gene match: 11. The CDR3 DNA reads as TGCAGTGCTAGTAAACCGGGACTAGCTTTTTATGAGCAGTTCTTC. Its protein product is CSASKPGLAFYEQFF.

The genes are TRBV11-2 and TRBJ2-2, with 8 positions matching TRBD2. V shed 6 bases and J 5 bases; nucleotides not matched to a gene: 14. This CDR3 region has 17 residues. Germline CDR1 SGHAT, CDR2 FQNNGV. CDR3 protein: CASRRLAGGRRTGELFF. The DNA for the CDR3 is TGTGCCAGCAGGCGTCTTGCGGGAGGCAGACGGACCGGGGAGCTGTTTTTT.

This clonotype was detected many times. This sequence joins TRBV5-4 and TRBJ1-1; 7 bases are shared with TRBD1. The germline V gene has CDR1 SGHNT and CDR2 YYREEE (reference sequence). J was trimmed by 4 bases and V by 3 bases; bases with no gene match: 9. The CDR3 spans 15 residues. The CDR3 spells CASSSPSGGFTEAFF. CDR3 sequence (DNA): TGTGCCAGCAGCTCACCGTCAGGGGGGTTCACTGAAGCTTTCTTT.

This clonotype came up a few times. The chain recombines TRBV7-6 with TRBJ1-1, with unresolved D. This CDR3 has 14 amino acids. Trimming stripped 2 bases from V and 0 bases from J, with 7 bases between. The germline V gene has CDR1 SGHVS and CDR2 FNYEAQ. The CDR3 DNA is TGTGCCAGCAGCTTATTAGCCGTGAACACTGAAGCTTTCTTT. This codes for CASSLLAVNTEAFF.

This clonotype was detected only a few times. The rearrangement links TRBV27 to TRBJ2-4; 9 nucleotides match TRBD2. Trimming at V came to 5 bases and at J to 5 bases, leaving 16 bases not matched to a gene. The CDR3 spans 18 residues. Germline loops: CDR1 MNHEY, CDR2 SMNVEV (reference sequence). CDR3 sequence: CASSPTDWYGGGENIQYF. The CDR3 DNA follows: TGTGCCAGCAGTCCGACGGATTGGTATGGCGGGGGGGAAAACATTCAGTACTTC.

The chain joins TRBV7-9 to TRBJ2-2, with 9 bases lining up with TRBD2. With V trimmed by 5 bases and J by 3 bases, 4 bases remained unmatched. The V gene's germline CDR1 is SEHNR and CDR2 FQNEAQ (reference sequence). The CDR3 length is 15 residues. The CDR3 nucleotides are TGTGCCAGCAGCCGGAGGACTAGCGACACCGGGGAGCTGTTTTTT. Its protein product is CASSRRTSDTGELFF.

The V gene is TRBV24-1, the J gene TRBJ2-5, with 7 bases that match TRBD1. This CDR3 has 13 residues. Looked up from germline, CDR1 is KGHDR and CDR2 is SFDVKD. V lost 7 bases, J lost 4 bases, and 5 bases stayed unmatched. Here the CDR3 DNA reads TGTGCCACCAGGCCGACAGGGAGAGAGACCCAGTACTTC. This encodes CATRPTGRETQYF.

V usage is TRBV30 and J usage is TRBJ2-5, with D perhaps matching TRBD1 (6 bases). This CDR3 contains 15 residues. V shed 4 bases and J shed 2 bases, with 17 bases lying between them. Germline assignment: CDR1 GTSNPN and CDR2 SVGIG (reference sequence). CDR3 protein: CAWTAQGIIQETQYF. CDR3 nucleotide sequence: TGTGCCTGGACCGCACAGGGAATAATTCAAGAGACCCAGTACTTC.

In this sample, this clonotype turned up many times. The V and J genes are TRBV7-8 and TRBJ2-3; 7 nucleotides align to TRBD1. Per the germline V gene, CDR1 is SGHVS and CDR2 is FQNEAQ. V dropped 3 bases and J dropped 11; count of bases not matched to a gene: 11. The CDR3 length is 14 residues. The CDR3 here is CASSFEQGSRRQYF. In DNA, the CDR3 is TGTGCCAGCAGCTTTGAACAGGGGAGTAGGAGGCAGTATTTT.

This clonotype was detected only a few times. This chain links TRBV14 with TRBJ2-7; D is uncertain. In germline, CDR1 is SGHDN, CDR2 FVKESK. CDR3 length equals 15 residues. Trimming took 4 bases from V and 6 from J, leaving 19 bases between them. The CDR3, as DNA: TGTGCCAGCAGCCTAGTGCCTGGGGTTTACTCCGAGCAGTACTTC. It codes for CASSLVPGVYSEQYF. The full variable domain, its missing parts supplied by reference TRBV14 and TRBJ2-7, is EAGVTQFPSHSVIEKGQTVTLRCDPISGHDNLYWYRRVMGKEIKFLLHFVKESKQDESGMPNNRFLAERTGGTYSTLKVQPAELEDSGVYFCASSLVPGVYSEQYFGPGTRLTVT.

CDR3: CGFSQGAGQPQHF. For the CDR3, the DNA is TGCGGCTTCTCACAGGGGGCCGGTCAGCCCCAGCATTTT. J is TRBJ1-5 and V is TRBV29-1, with TRBD1 identical over 9 bases. This CDR3 has 13 amino acids. Germline V lookup: CDR1 SQVTM, CDR2 ANQGSEA.

There are a few counts of this clonotype. The CDR3 loop reads CASSIVTSTYNEQFF. The CDR3 region has the DNA TGTGCCAGTAGTATAGTGACTAGTACCTACAATGAGCAGTTCTTC. The rearrangement joins TRBV19 to TRBJ2-1; possible D gene TRBD2, 6 bases. The CDR3 sequence is 15 residues long. Germline-derived CDR1 and CDR2 are LNHDA and SQIVND (reference sequence). The germline V and J ends were trimmed by 1 base and 2 bases, with 9 bases remaining between them.

The chain couples TRBV9 to TRBJ1-3; D gene unclear. V lost 0 bases and J 0 bases, leaving 7 bases between the germline ends. Germline assignment: CDR1 SGDLS and CDR2 YYNGEE. The CDR3 runs 15 residues. The CDR3 region is CASSVEAGSGNTIYF. CDR3 bases: TGTGCCAGCAGCGTAGAAGCAGGCTCTGGAAACACCATATATTTT.

The chain uses TRBV6-2 or TRBV6-3 and TRBJ2-3; no reliable D call. The CDR3 is 12 amino acids. Germline V gene data show CDR1 as MNHEY and CDR2 as SVGEGT. V lost 3 bases to trimming and J lost 11 bases, with 12 bases between them. The CDR3: CASSYGLVGQYF. In nucleotides, the CDR3 is TGTGCCAGCAGTTATGGGCTGGTGGGGCAGTATTTT.

Of note for this clonotype: A much larger clone differs from this one at a single base, so this may be a read error. The DNA is omitted, as the CDR3 cannot be located on it reliably, and the CDR3 follows TCRdb's listing. This chain joins TRBV30 and TRBJ2-7. Both ends counted, the CDR3 spans 15 residues. Germline V CDR1 and CDR2: GTSNPN, SVGIG (reference sequence). Here the CDR3 reads CAWSVGSGSLYEQHF.

This clonotype was detected a few times. The chain carries TRBV12-3 or TRBV12-4 and TRBJ2-2; the D is unclear. Trimming stripped 3 bases from V and 6 bases from J, with 14 bases between. This CDR3 contains 15 residues. The CDR3 loop is CASSFFGLSAGELFF. As DNA, the CDR3 is TGTGCCAGCAGTTTTTTCGGCCTCTCCGCCGGGGAGCTGTTTTTT.